The 30 T cell receptor beta chains in this list originate from one sample, sequenced in a study of sequential checkpoint blockade in melanoma. This sample's treatment: randomized to nivolumab then ipilimumab (arm A) or the reverse (arm B). Data came from immunoSEQ multiplex PCR; TCRdb stores just in-frame clones and leaves some out. The sample yields 15,000 to 20,000 clones, under 85% seen once. Sequences were derived from CD8+ T cells sorted from blood (inferred from file names), sampled from a patient given nivolumab and ipilimumab in sequence. The origin of the receptors is a human donor with melanoma.

The chain uses TRBV30 and TRBJ1-2; D is possibly TRBD1 (5 bases). The CDR3 contains 14 residues. Looked up from germline, CDR1 is GTSNPN and CDR2 is SVGIG (reference sequence). Trimming removed 2 bases from V and 6 bases from J, with 16 bases in between. The DNA for the CDR3 is TGTGCCTGGAGTTTGGCGGGGGAAGGGGATGGCTACACCTTC. It yields the protein CAWSLAGEGDGYTF. The whole variable domain, remainder taken from reference TRBV30 and TRBJ1-2, is SQTIHQWPATLVQPVGSPLSLECTVEGTSNPNLYWYRQAAGRGLQLLFYSVGIGQISSEVPQNLSASRPQDRQFILSSKKLLLSDSGFYLCAWSLAGEGDGYTFGSGTRLTVV.

This clone has just a few counts. The chain carries TRBV7-9 and TRBJ2-7; perhaps TRBD1 as D (5 bases). This CDR3 is 12 amino acids long. Trimming took off 4 bases at V and 4 bases at J, with 8 bases between the two ends. CDR1 and CDR2 from the germline V gene are SEHNR and FQNEAQ (reference sequence). Written as DNA, the CDR3 is TGTGCCAGCAGCTCAGGGATTTACGAGCAGTACTTC. It codes for CASSSGIYEQYF.

The V gene is TRBV4-1, the J gene TRBJ2-1; 9 bases agree with TRBD2. CDR3 length: 15 amino acids. Germline assignment: CDR1 MGHRA and CDR2 YSYEKL. Unmatched junction bases numbered 2, after V lost 1 base and J lost 4 bases. The CDR3 coding sequence is TGCGCCAGCAGCCAAGGGACTAGCGAGTACAATGAGCAGTTCTTC. Translation gives CASSQGTSEYNEQFF.

V gene TRBV9 combines with J gene TRBJ1-2; TRBD1 aligns across 7 bases. The CDR3 runs to 15 residues. With V trimmed by 3 bases and J by 6 bases, 11 bases remained unmatched. The germline V gene encodes CDR1 SGDLS and CDR2 YYNGEE. CDR3 nucleotides: TGTGCCAGCAGCGAGGACTTGACAGGGTTCGATGGCTACACCTTC. Translated: CASSEDLTGFDGYTF.

The rearrangement links TRBV7-9 to TRBJ2-7, with 10 positions matching TRBD2. The V and J ends lost 4 bases and 5 bases, in that order; junction bases with no gene match: 17. Germline loops: CDR1 SEHNR, CDR2 FQNEAQ (reference sequence). The CDR3 has 18 amino acids. CDR3 coding DNA: TGTGCCAGCAGCTCCAAGGGGGGGGCTAGCGGGAGTAACCACGAGCAGTACTTC. Its protein product is CASSSKGGASGSNHEQYF.

The chain has TRBV30 and TRBJ1-2, with D maybe TRBD1 (6 bases). The CDR3 loop spans 15 amino acids. Germline V gives CDR1 GTSNPN, CDR2 SVGIG (reference sequence). With 3 bases removed from V and 4 bases from J, the gap between germline ends came to 18 bases. CDR3 residues: CAWRKPSGVRYGYTF. The CDR3 bases are TGTGCCTGGAGGAAACCATCAGGGGTACGCTATGGCTACACCTTC.

J is TRBJ2-7 and V is TRBV5-5; D possibly corresponds to TRBD1 (6 bases). This CDR3 contains 13 residues. V was pared by 4 bases and J by 6 bases, with 14 bases between. Germline V lookup: CDR1 SGHKS, CDR2 YYEKEE (reference sequence). The CDR3 reads CASSEGQPTEQYF. CDR3 in DNA: TGTGCCAGCAGCGAAGGACAGCCAACCGAGCAGTACTTC. Together with reference TRBV5-5 and TRBJ2-7, the CDR3 gives the full variable domain: DAGVTQSPTHLIKTRGQQVTLRCSPISGHKSVSWYQQVLGQGPQFIFQYYEKEERGRGNFPDRFSARQFPNYSSELNVNALLLGDSALYLCASSEGQPTEQYFGPGTRLTVT.

The chain recombines TRBV19 with TRBJ1-2; 9 bases fit TRBD1. Germline assignment: CDR1 LNHDA and CDR2 SQIVND (reference sequence). Trimming took 8 bases from V and 6 from J; bases not matched to a gene: 7. The CDR3 consists of 13 residues. CDR3 region: CASSTTGGNGYTF. The DNA for the CDR3 is TGTGCCAGTTCCACGACAGGGGGAAATGGCTACACCTTC.

This clone was observed a single time. The CDR3 here is CSVRDRGDAFF. CDR3 nucleotide sequence: TGCAGCGTTCGGGACAGGGGGGATGCTTTCTTT. V and J are TRBV29-1 and TRBJ1-1, with 11 positions matching TRBD1. Germline CDR1 and CDR2: SQVTM and ANQGSEA. Trimming at V came to 5 bases and at J to 11 bases, leaving 4 bases not matched to a gene. The CDR3 is made up of 11 amino acids.

J is TRBJ2-7 and V is TRBV28; D remains unclear. The germline V gene has CDR1 MDHEN and CDR2 SYDVKM. This CDR3 is built from 11 residues. V shed 3 bases and J shed 10 bases, with 10 bases lying between them. The CDR3 nucleotides are TGTGCCAGCAGTTTGGAAGAGGAACAGTACTTC. It encodes CASSLEEEQYF.

This CDR3 reads CATSSIQGMDGYTF. Written as DNA, the CDR3 is TGTGCCACCAGCAGCATACAGGGGATGGATGGCTACACCTTC. The V call is TRBV15, the J call TRBJ1-2, with 7 bases fitting TRBD1. V gave up 3 bases and J gave up 6 bases; unmatched junction bases: 7. CDR3 length: 14 residues. Germline V gene sequence: CDR1 LNHNV, CDR2 YYDKDF (reference sequence).

This clone counts as medium-sized. Other DNA sequences in this sample translate to the same CDR3. This sequence joins TRBV7-9 and TRBJ2-7; D remains ambiguous. Trimming took off 0 bases at V and 3 bases at J, with 3 bases between the two ends. CDR1 is SEHNR, CDR2 FQNEAQ, per germline (reference sequence). The CDR3 loop spans 12 amino acids. In DNA form, the CDR3 reads TGTGCCAGCAGCTTAGCCAACTACGAGCAGTACTTC. This codes for CASSLANYEQYF.

This sequence joins TRBV7-9 and TRBJ1-1; TRBD1 matches at 12 bases. This CDR3 has 16 residues. V lost 6 bases to trimming and J lost 4 bases; unmatched junction nucleotides: 9. Germline CDR1 is SEHNR and CDR2 is FQNEAQ (reference sequence). The DNA of the CDR3 is TGTGCCAGCAGGGCTGGGACAGGGGGCTTGGGCACTGAAGCTTTCTTT. Translated: CASRAGTGGLGTEAFF.

The CDR3 nucleotides read TGCGCCAGCAGAGTTGGGACTAGCGGTCTTCGTGAGCAGTACTTC. This translates into CASRVGTSGLREQYF. The chain is built from TRBV5-1 and TRBJ2-7; 11 bases agree with TRBD2. This CDR3 region has 15 residues. Germline-derived CDR1 and CDR2 are SGHRS and YFSETQ. V shed 5 bases and J 7 bases; nucleotides not matched to a gene: 11.

This clone was seen once. V and J are TRBV27 and TRBJ2-7; D gene uncertain. V lost 2 bases, J lost 4 bases, and 15 bases lay in between. There are 15 residues in the CDR3. Germline V lookup: CDR1 MNHEY, CDR2 SMNVEV (reference sequence). The DNA of the CDR3 is TGTGCCAGCAGTTTAGGTGCAACCGGAGTTTACGAGCAGTACTTC. Its translation is CASSLGATGVYEQYF.

The table lists this clone with a few counts. The chain joins TRBV5-6 to TRBJ1-5; D not certain. Germline CDR1 SGHDT, CDR2 YYEEEE. The CDR3 covers 12 residues. The V and J ends lost 2 bases and 7 bases respectively, with 7 bases between them. The DNA for the CDR3 is TGTGCCAGCAGCTTCGGTCGCCAGCCCCAGCATTTT. The encoded protein is CASSFGRQPQHF.

The CDR3 DNA sequence: TGTGCCAGCAGCGTAGAAGGCGGGACAGGGTACGAGCAGTACTTC. Protein product: CASSVEGGTGYEQYF. The chain combines TRBV9 with TRBJ2-7; 9 bases line up with TRBD1. Unmatched junction bases numbered 5, after V lost 0 bases and J lost 4 bases. CDR3 size: 15 residues. CDR1 and CDR2 from the germline V gene are SGDLS and YYNGEE.

V and J are TRBV13 and TRBJ2-1; 8 nucleotides align to TRBD1. The J segment lost 6 bases and the V segment lost 5 bases, leaving 15 bases of the junction unmatched. The CDR3 is 17 amino acids. Per the germline V gene, CDR1 is PRHDT and CDR2 is FYEKMQ (reference sequence). The CDR3 here is CASSATGANVGGNEQFF. The CDR3 region has the DNA TGTGCCAGCAGCGCGACAGGGGCCAACGTAGGGGGCAATGAGCAGTTCTTC.

The chain carries TRBV19 and TRBJ1-1, with no clear D. Trimming pared 6 bases from V and 0 bases from J, leaving 11 bases between. CDR1 and CDR2 (germline): LNHDA, SQIVND (reference sequence). The length of the CDR3 is 14 residues. CDR3 coding DNA: TGTGCCAGTAGGATACACTATCTGAACACTGAAGCTTTCTTT. Protein product: CASRIHYLNTEAFF.

This chain links TRBV4-2 with TRBJ1-3, with D perhaps TRBD1 (5 bases). The germline V gene encodes CDR1 LGHNA and CDR2 YNFKEQ. The CDR3 is made up of 14 amino acids. V was clipped by 6 bases and J by 2 bases, with 11 bases between them. The CDR3 region has the DNA TGTGCCAGCAGAGGGGATTTCGCTGGAAACACCATATATTTT. As protein: CASRGDFAGNTIYF.

J is TRBJ2-7 and V is TRBV5-1; D not resolved. Germline CDR1 SGHRS, CDR2 YFSETQ. There are 14 residues in the CDR3. The V end lost 4 bases, the J end lost 0 bases, and 11 bases lay between the germline ends. The CDR3 DNA follows: TGCGCCAGCAGCCCAAGAGTTAACTCCTACGAGCAGTACTTC. Residues: CASSPRVNSYEQYF.

This chain uses TRBV15 with TRBJ1-4, with TRBD1 matching over 7 bases. CDR1 is LNHNV and CDR2 is YYDKDF in the germline V gene (reference sequence). The CDR3 extends over 16 amino acids. J was trimmed by 4 bases and V by 0 bases; bases with no gene match: 5. The CDR3 nucleotides are TGTGCCACCAGCAGAGATCGGGACAGTCTTAATGAAAAACTGTTTTTT. Its translation is CATSRDRDSLNEKLFF. The full variable domain, completed using reference TRBV15 and TRBJ1-4, is DAMVIQNPRYQVTQFGKPVTLSCSQTLNHNVMYWYQQKSSQAPKLLFHYYDKDFNNEADTPDNFQSRRPNTSFCFLDIRSPGLGDTAMYLCATSRDRDSLNEKLFFGSGTQLSVL.

The V and J genes are TRBV27 and TRBJ1-5; 7 bases agree with TRBD1. The ends lost 11 bases at V and 2 bases at J; junction bases unmatched: 21. This CDR3 is built from 18 residues. In germline, CDR1 is MNHEY, CDR2 SMNVEV (reference sequence). CDR3 DNA sequence: TGTGCCGGCCACCCCGGGACAGATCTCCTTCGGGGCAATCAGCCCCAGCATTTT. This gives the protein CAGHPGTDLLRGNQPQHF.

The sample holds a few counts of this clone. The V and J genes are TRBV27 and TRBJ2-7, with 8 positions matching TRBD1. CDR1 and CDR2 from the germline V gene are MNHEY and SMNVEV (reference sequence). V dropped 5 bases and J dropped 6; count of bases not matched to a gene: 6. This CDR3 spans 13 amino acids. The CDR3 coding sequence is TGTGCCAGCAGTCTCAGCAGGGGGCGCGAGCAGTACTTC. It translates to CASSLSRGREQYF.

The V and J genes are TRBV23-1 and TRBJ2-7; 7 bases agree with TRBD1. TRBV23-1 is labeled an ORF, and its function is uncertain. Trimming removed 3 bases from V and 2 bases from J; junction bases left unmatched: 7. The CDR3 extends over 15 amino acids. The CDR3 spells CASSHETGNPYEQYF. The CDR3, as DNA: TGCGCCAGCAGTCATGAGACAGGGAATCCCTACGAGCAGTACTTC.

The chain combines TRBV28 with TRBJ2-7; TRBD1 aligns across 9 bases. The V gene's germline CDR1 is MDHEN and CDR2 SYDVKM. CDR3 length: 17 residues. Losses at the gene ends were 4 bases for V and 0 bases for J; bases not matched to a gene: 10. The CDR3 DNA reads as TGTGCCAGCAGTTCCACGGGACAGGGTATCAGCTCCTACGAGCAGTACTTC. It encodes CASSSTGQGISSYEQYF.

The V call is TRBV30, the J call TRBJ1-1, with D uncertain. The germline V and J ends were trimmed by 3 bases and 3 bases, with 8 bases remaining between them. Germline CDR1 and CDR2: GTSNPN and SVGIG (reference sequence). This CDR3 region has 12 residues. This CDR3 is CAWSAGDTEAFF. CDR3 nucleotide sequence: TGTGCCTGGAGCGCCGGGGACACTGAAGCTTTCTTT. Variable domain in full (rest from reference TRBV30 and TRBJ1-1): SQTIHQWPATLVQPVGSPLSLECTVEGTSNPNLYWYRQAAGRGLQLLFYSVGIGQISSEVPQNLSASRPQDRQFILSSKKLLLSDSGFYLCAWSAGDTEAFFGQGTRLTVV.

The rearrangement joins TRBV27 to TRBJ2-7; a weak D match, TRBD2 (6 bases). Trimming shortened V by 0 bases and J by 3 bases, and 12 bases separated the two germline ends. Per the germline V gene, CDR1 is MNHEY and CDR2 is SMNVEV (reference sequence). CDR3 length equals 15 residues. The CDR3 region is CASSLSGTYSYEQYF. In DNA form, the CDR3 reads TGTGCCAGCAGTTTATCGGGGACTTACAGCTACGAGCAGTACTTC.

The chain carries TRBV28 and TRBJ2-6, with TRBD1 matching 9 bases. V gave up 6 bases and J gave up 1 base; unmatched junction bases: 7. The length of the CDR3 is 17 residues. CDR1 MDHEN and CDR2 SYDVKM come from the germline V gene. In nucleotides, the CDR3 is TGTGCCAGCAGCCCCTGGGACAGGGATTCTGGGGCCAACGTCCTGACTTTC. Its protein product is CASSPWDRDSGANVLTF.

The chain combines TRBV6-6 with TRBJ1-2; 9 nucleotides align to TRBD1. Per the germline V gene, CDR1 is MNHNY and CDR2 is SVGAGI (reference sequence). The V and J ends lost 5 bases and 6 bases, in that order; junction bases with no gene match: 10. This CDR3 comprises 15 residues. DNA for the CDR3: TGTGCCAGCAGTGGGAGGGACAGGGAGTGGGATGGCTACACCTTC. This translates into CASSGRDREWDGYTF.